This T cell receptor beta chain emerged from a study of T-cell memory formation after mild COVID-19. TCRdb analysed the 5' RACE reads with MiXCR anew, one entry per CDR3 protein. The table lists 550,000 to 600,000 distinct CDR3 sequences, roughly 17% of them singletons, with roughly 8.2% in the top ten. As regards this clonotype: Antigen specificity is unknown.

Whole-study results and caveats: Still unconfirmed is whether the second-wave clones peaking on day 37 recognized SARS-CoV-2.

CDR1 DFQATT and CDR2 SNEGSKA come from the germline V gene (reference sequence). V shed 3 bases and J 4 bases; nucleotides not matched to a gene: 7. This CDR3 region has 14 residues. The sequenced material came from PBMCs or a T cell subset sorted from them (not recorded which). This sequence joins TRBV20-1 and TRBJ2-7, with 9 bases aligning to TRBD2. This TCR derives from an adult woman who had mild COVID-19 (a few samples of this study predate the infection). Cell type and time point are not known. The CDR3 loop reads CSASTPSGIYEQYF. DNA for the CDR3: TGCAGTGCTAGTACGCCTAGCGGGATATACGAGCAGTACTTC.